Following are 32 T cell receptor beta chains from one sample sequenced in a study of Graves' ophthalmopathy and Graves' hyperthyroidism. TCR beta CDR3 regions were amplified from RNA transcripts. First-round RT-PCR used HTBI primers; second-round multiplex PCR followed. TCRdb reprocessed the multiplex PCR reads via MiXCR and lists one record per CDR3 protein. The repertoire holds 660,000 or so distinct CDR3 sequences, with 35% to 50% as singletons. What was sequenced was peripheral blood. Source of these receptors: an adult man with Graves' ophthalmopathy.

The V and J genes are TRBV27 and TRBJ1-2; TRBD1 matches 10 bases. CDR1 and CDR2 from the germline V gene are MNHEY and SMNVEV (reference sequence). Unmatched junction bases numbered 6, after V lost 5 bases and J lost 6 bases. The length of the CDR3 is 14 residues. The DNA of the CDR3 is TGTGCCAGCAGTCTCCTCGGGACAGGGGATGGCTACACCTTC. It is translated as CASSLLGTGDGYTF.

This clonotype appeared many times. The CDR3 spells CASRPGRESTETQYF. The CDR3 DNA sequence: TGTGCCAGCAGACCCGGAAGGGAGAGTACGGAGACCCAGTACTTC. The chain employs TRBV25-1 and TRBJ2-5; D might be TRBD2 (5 bases). V lost 6 bases and J 5 bases, leaving 19 bases between the germline ends. Per the germline V gene, CDR1 is MGHDK and CDR2 is SYGVNS. The CDR3 consists of 15 residues. Based on the CDR3 plus reference TRBV25-1 and TRBJ2-5, the full variable domain is EADIYQTPRYLVIGTGKKITLECSQTMGHDKMYWYQQDPGMELHLIHYSYGVNSTEKGDLSSESTVSRIRTEHFPLTLESARPSHTSQYLCASRPGRESTETQYFGPGTRLLVL.

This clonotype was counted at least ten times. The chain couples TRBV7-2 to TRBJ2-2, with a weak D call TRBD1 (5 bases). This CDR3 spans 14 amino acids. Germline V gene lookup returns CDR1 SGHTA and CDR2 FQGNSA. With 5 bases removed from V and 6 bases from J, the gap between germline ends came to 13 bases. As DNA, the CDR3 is TGTGCCAGCAGCCGGAGCAGGGATTCCGGGGAGCTGTTTTTT. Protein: CASSRSRDSGELFF.

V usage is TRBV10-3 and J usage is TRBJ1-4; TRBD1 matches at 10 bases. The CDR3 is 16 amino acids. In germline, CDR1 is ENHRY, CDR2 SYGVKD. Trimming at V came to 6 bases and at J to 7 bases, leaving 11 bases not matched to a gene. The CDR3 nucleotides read TGTGCCATCAGCAGCTATAACCGGGACAGGGGTGAAAAACTGTTTTTT. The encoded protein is CAISSYNRDRGEKLFF.

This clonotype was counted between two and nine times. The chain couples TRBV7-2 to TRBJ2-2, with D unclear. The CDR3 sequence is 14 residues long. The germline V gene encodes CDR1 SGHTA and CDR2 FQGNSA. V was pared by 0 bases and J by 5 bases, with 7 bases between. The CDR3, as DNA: TGTGCCAGCAGCTTAGCCTTTATTACCGGGGAGCTGTTTTTT. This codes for CASSLAFITGELFF.

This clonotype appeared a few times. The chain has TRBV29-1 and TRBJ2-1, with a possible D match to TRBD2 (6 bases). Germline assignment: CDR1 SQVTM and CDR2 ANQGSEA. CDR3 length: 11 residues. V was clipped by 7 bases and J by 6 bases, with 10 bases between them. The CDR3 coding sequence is TGCAGCGGATTGGGGGGCAATGAGCAGTTCTTC. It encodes CSGLGGNEQFF.

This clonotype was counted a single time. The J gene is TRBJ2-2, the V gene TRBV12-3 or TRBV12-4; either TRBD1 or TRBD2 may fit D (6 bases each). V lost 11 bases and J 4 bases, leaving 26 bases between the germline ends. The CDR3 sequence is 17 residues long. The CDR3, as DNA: TGTGCCTGGAGTGTATTGTATGGGGGGCGGGTCACCGGGGAGCTGTTTTTT. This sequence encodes CAWSVLYGGRVTGELFF.

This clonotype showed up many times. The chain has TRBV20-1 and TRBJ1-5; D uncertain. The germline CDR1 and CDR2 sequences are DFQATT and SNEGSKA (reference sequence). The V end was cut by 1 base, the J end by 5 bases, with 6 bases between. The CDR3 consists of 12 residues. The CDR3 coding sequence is TGCAGTGCTAGAGTCGGGTATCAGCCCCAGCATTTT. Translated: CSARVGYQPQHF.

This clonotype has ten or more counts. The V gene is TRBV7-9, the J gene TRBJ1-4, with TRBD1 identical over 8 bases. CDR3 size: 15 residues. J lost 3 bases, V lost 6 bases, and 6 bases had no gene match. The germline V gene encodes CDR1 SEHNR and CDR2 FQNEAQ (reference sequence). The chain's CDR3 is CASRGLGQANEKLFF. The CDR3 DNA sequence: TGTGCCAGCAGAGGACTGGGACAGGCTAATGAAAAACTGTTTTTT.

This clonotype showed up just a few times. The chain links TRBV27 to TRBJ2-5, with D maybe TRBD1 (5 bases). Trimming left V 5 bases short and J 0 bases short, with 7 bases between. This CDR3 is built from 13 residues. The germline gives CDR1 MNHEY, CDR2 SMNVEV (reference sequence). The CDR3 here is CASSRGDQETQYF. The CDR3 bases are TGTGCCAGCAGTAGGGGCGACCAAGAGACCCAGTACTTC.

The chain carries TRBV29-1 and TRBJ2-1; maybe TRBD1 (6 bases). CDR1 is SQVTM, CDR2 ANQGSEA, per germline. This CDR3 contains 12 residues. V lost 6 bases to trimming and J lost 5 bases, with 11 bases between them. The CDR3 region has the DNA TGCAGCGTGAGGACAGAAAACAATGAGCAGTTCTTC. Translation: CSVRTENNEQFF.

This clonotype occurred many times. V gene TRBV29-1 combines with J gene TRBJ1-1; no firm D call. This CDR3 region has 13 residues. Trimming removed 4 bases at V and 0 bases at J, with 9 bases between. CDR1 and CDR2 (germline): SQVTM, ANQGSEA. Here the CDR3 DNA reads TGCAGCGTTGTGAACACTATGAACACTGAAGCTTTCTTT. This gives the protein CSVVNTMNTEAFF.

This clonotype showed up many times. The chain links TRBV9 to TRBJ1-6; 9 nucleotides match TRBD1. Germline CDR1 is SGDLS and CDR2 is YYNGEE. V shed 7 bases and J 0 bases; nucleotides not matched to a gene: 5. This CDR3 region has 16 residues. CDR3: CASGQGPSSYNSPLHF. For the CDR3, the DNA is TGTGCCAGCGGACAGGGGCCGAGCTCCTATAATTCACCCCTCCACTTT.

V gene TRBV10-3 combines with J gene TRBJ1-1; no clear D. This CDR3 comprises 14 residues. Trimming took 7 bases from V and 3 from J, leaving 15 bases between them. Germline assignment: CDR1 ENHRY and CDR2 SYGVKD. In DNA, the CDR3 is TGTGCCATCACTCCCGGACCGGCCGACACTGAAGCTTTCTTT. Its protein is CAITPGPADTEAFF.

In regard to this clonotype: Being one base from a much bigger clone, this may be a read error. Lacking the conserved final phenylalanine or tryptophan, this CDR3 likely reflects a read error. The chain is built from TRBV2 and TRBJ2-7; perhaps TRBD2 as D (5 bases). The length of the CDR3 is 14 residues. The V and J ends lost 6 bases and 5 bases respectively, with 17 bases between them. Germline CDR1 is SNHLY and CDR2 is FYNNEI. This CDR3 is CASRELIKEDEQYL. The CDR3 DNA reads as TGTGCCAGCAGGGAACTTATAAAGGAGGACGAGCAGTACCTC.

The CDR3 loop is CASSAWGQAHTEAFF. The CDR3 DNA reads TGTGCCAGCAGTGCGTGGGGACAGGCCCACACTGAAGCTTTCTTT. The genes are TRBV25-1 and TRBJ1-1, with 8 nucleotides matching TRBD1. Germline lookup yields CDR1 MGHDK and CDR2 SYGVNS. V was pared by 4 bases and J by 3 bases, with 7 bases of the junction left unmatched. The CDR3 has 15 residues.

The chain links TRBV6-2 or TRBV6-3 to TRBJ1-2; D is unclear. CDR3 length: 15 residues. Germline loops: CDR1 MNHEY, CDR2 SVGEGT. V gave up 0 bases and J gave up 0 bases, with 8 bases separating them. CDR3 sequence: CASSYSSKANYGYTF. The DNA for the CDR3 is TGTGCCAGCAGTTACTCCTCCAAAGCTAACTATGGCTACACCTTC.

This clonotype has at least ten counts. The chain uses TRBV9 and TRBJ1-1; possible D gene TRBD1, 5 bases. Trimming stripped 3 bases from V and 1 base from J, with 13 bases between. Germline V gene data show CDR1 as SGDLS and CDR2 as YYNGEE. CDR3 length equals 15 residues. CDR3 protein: CASSEQPGPNTEAFF. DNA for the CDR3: TGTGCCAGCAGCGAACAACCGGGACCGAACACTGAAGCTTTCTTT.

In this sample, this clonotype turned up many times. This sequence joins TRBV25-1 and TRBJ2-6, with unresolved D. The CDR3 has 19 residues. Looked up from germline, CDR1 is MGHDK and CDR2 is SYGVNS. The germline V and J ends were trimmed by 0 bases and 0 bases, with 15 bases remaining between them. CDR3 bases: TGTGCCAGCAGTGAATATCCGGCCACGAGCTCCTCTGGGGCCAACGTCCTGACTTTC. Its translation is CASSEYPATSSSGANVLTF.

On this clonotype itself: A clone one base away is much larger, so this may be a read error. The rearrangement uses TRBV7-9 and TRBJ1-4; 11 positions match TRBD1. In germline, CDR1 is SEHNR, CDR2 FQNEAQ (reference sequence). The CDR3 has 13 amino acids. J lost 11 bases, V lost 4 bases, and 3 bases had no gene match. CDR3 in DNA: TGTGCCAGCAGCTGGGACAGGGGGATGAAACTGTTTTTT. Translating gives CASSWDRGMKLFF.

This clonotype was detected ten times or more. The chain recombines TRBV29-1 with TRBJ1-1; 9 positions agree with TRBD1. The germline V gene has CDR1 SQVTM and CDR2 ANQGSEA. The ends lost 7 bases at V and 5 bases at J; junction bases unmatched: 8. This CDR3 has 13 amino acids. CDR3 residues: CSADGQGTTEAFF. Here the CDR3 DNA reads TGCAGCGCCGACGGACAGGGGACGACTGAAGCTTTCTTT.

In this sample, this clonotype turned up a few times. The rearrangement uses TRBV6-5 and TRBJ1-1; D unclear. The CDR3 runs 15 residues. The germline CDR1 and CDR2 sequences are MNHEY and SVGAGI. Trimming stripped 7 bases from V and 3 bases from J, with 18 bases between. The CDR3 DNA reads TGTGCCAGCAATCCAAAGGGTGAAGCGGACACTGAAGCTTTCTTT. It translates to CASNPKGEADTEAFF.

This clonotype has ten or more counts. The CDR3 coding sequence is TGTGCCAGCAGCTTAGGGCATTATAATTCACCCCTCCACTTT. Protein: CASSLGHYNSPLHF. This chain links TRBV7-2 with TRBJ1-6; D is ambiguous. The CDR3 is 14 residues long. Germline assignment: CDR1 SGHTA and CDR2 FQGNSA. Deletions cut 1 base from V and 4 bases from J, with 5 bases between. The variable domain in full, completed from reference TRBV7-2 and TRBJ1-6, reads GAGVSQSPSNKVTEKGKDVELRCDPISGHTALYWYRQSLGQGLEFLIYFQGNSAPDKSGLPSDRFSAERTGGSVSTLTIQRTQQEDSAVYLCASSLGHYNSPLHFGNGTRLTVT.

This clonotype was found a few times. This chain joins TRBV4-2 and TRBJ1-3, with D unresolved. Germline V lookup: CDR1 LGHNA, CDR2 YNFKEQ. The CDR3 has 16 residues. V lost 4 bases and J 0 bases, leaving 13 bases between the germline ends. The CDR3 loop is CASSPHRQLSGNTIYF. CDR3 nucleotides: TGTGCCAGCAGCCCCCATAGGCAGCTCTCTGGAAACACCATATATTTT.

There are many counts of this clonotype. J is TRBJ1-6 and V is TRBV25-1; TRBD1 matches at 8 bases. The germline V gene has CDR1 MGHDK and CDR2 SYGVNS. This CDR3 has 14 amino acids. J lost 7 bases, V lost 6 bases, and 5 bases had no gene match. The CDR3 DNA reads TGTGCCAGCAGCAGGGGGCAGGGGAATTCACCCCTCCACTTT. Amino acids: CASSRGQGNSPLHF.

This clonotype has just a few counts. This CDR3 reads CASRRQGVGGYTF. CDR3 DNA sequence: TGTGCCAGCAGGCGACAGGGAGTCGGTGGCTACACCTTC. The V gene is TRBV6-5, the J gene TRBJ1-2; TRBD1 agrees at 7 bases. V trimming: 6 bases; J trimming: 7 bases; junction bases outside the gene matches: 8. The germline V gene has CDR1 MNHEY and CDR2 SVGAGI. This CDR3 is built from 13 residues.

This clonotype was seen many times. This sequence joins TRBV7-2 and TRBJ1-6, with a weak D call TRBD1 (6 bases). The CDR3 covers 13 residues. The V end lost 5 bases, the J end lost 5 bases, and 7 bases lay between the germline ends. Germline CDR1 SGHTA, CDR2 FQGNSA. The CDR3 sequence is CASSDRNNSPLHF. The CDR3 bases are TGTGCCAGCAGCGACAGGAATAATTCACCCCTCCACTTT.

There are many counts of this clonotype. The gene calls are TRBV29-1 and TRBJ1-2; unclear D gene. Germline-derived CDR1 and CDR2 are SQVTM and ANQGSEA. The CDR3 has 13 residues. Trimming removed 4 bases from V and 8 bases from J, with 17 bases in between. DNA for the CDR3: TGCAGCGTTGTGGGCCCATCGGGGAGCGGCTACACCTTC. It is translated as CSVVGPSGSGYTF. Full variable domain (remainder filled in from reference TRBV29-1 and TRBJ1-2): SAVISQKPSRDICQRGTSLTIQCQVDSQVTMMFWYRQQPGQSLTLIATANQGSEATYESGFVIDKFPISRPNLTFSTLTVSNMSPEDSSIYLCSVVGPSGSGYTFGSGTRLTVV.

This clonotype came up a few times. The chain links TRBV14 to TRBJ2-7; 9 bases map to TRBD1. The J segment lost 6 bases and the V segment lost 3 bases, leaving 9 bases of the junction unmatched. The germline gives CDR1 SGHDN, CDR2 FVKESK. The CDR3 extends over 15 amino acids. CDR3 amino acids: CASSHPGTGFREQYF. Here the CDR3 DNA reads TGTGCCAGCAGCCATCCCGGGACAGGGTTCCGCGAGCAGTACTTC.

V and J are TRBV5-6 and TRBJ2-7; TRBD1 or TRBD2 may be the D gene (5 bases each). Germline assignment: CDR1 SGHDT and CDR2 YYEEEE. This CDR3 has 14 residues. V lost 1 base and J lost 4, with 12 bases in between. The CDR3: CASSLQGTVYEQYF. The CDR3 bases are TGTGCCAGCAGCTTGCAAGGGACGGTATACGAGCAGTACTTC.

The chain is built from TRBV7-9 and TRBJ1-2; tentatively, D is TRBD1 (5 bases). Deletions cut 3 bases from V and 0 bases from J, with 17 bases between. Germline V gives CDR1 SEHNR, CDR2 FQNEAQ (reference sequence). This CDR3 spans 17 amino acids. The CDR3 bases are TGTGCCAGCAGCTTGGTGGTCTTGACAGAAACTAACTATGGCTACACCTTC. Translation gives CASSLVVLTETNYGYTF.

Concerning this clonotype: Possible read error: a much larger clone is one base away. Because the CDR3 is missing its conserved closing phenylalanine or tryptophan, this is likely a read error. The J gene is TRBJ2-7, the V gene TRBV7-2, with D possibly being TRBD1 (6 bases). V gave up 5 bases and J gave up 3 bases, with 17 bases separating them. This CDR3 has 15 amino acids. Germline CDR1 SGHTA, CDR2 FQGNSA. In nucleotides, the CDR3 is TGTGCCAGCAGCACTGGACAGCCTTCCTTCTACGAGCAGTACCTC. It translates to CASSTGQPSFYEQYL.